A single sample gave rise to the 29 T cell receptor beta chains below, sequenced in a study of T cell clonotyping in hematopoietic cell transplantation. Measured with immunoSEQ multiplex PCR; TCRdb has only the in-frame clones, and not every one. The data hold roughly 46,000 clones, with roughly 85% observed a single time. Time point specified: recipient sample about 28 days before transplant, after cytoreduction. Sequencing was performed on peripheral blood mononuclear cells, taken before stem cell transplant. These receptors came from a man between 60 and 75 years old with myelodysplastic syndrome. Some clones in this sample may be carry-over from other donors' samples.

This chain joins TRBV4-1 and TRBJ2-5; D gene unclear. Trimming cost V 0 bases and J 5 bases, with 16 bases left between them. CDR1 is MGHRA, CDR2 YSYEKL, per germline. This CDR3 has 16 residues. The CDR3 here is CASSQDNGLVTETQYF. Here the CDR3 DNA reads TGCGCCAGCAGCCAAGATAATGGCTTGGTGACGGAGACCCAGTACTTC.

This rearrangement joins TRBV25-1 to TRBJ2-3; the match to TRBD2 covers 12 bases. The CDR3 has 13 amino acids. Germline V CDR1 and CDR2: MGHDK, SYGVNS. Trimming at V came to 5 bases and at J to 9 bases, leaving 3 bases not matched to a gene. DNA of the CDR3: TGTGCCAGCAGTCCTGGACTAGCGGGGACGCAGTATTTT. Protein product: CASSPGLAGTQYF.

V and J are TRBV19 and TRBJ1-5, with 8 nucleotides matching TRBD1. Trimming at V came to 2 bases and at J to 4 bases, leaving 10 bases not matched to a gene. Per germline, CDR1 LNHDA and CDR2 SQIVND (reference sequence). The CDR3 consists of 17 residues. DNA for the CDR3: TGTGCCAGTAGTATACCCCTTCCAACAGGGGGGAATCAGCCCCAGCATTTT. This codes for CASSIPLPTGGNQPQHF.

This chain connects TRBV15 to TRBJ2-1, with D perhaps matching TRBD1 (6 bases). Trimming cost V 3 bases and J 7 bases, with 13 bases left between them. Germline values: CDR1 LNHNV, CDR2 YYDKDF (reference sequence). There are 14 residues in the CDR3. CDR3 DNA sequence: TGTGCCACCAGCAGCCGGGACAACGGGAATGAGCAGTTCTTC. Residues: CATSSRDNGNEQFF.

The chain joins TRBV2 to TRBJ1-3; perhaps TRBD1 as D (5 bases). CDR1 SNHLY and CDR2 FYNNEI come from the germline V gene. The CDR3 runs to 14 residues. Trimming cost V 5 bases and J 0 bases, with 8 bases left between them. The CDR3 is CASSKDISGNTIYF. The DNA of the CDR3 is TGTGCCAGCAGTAAGGACATCTCTGGAAACACCATATATTTT.

For the CDR3, the DNA is TGTGCCAGCAGTTCGCAGAACAGGGGCTACACTGAAGCTTTCTTT. Translating it yields CASSSQNRGYTEAFF. The chain uses TRBV6-5 and TRBJ1-1; 7 positions match TRBD1. Germline lookup yields CDR1 MNHEY and CDR2 SVGAGI. This CDR3 contains 15 residues. V shed 4 bases and J 3 bases; nucleotides not matched to a gene: 8.

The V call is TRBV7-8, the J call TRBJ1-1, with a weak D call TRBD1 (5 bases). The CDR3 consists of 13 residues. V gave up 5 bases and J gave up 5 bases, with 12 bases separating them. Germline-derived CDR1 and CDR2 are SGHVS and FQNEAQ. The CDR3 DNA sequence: TGTGCCAGCAGCCCGACACGGGGGACTGAAGCTTTCTTT. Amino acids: CASSPTRGTEAFF.

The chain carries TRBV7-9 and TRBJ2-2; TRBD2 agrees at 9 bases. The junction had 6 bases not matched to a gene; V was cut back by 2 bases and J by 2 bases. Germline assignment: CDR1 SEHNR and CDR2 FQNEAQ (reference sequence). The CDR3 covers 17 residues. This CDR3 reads CASSLLASGANTGELFF. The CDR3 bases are TGTGCCAGCAGCTTACTGGCTAGCGGGGCCAACACCGGGGAGCTGTTTTTT.

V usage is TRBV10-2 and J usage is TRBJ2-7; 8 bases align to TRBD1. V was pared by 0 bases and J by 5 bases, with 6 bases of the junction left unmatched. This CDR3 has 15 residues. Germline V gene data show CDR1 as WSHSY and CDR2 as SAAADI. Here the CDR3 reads CASSESWDRRDEQYF. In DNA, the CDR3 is TGCGCCAGCAGTGAGTCTTGGGACAGGAGGGACGAGCAGTACTTC.

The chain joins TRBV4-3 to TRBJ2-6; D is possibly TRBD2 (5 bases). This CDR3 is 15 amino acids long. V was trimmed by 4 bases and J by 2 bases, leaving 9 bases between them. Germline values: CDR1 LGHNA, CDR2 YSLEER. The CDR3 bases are TGCGCCAGCAGCCTGGACGGGGCTGGGGCCAACGTCCTGACTTTC. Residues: CASSLDGAGANVLTF.

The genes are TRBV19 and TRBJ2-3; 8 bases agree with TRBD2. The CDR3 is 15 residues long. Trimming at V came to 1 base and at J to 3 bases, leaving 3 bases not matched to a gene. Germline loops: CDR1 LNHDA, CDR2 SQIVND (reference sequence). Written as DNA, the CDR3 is TGTGCCAGTAGTATAGCACTAGCGGCTACAGATACGCAGTATTTT. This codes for CASSIALAATDTQYF.

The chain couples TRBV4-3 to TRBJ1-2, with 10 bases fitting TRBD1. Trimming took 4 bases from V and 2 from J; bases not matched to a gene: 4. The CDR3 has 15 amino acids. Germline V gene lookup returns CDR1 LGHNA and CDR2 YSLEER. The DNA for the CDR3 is TGCGCCAGCAGCCGGGGGACAGGGGAAAACTATGGCTACACCTTC. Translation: CASSRGTGENYGYTF.

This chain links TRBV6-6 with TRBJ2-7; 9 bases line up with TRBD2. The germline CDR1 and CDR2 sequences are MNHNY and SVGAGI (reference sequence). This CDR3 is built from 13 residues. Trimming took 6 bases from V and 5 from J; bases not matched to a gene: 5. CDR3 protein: CASRGLAGNEQYF. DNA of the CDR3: TGTGCCAGCAGGGGCCTAGCGGGGAACGAGCAGTACTTC.

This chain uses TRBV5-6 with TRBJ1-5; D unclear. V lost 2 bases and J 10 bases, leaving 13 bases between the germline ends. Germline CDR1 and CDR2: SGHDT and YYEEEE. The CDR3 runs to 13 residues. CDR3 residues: CASSLSDRTPQHF. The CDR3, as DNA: TGTGCCAGCAGCTTAAGTGACCGAACACCCCAGCATTTT.

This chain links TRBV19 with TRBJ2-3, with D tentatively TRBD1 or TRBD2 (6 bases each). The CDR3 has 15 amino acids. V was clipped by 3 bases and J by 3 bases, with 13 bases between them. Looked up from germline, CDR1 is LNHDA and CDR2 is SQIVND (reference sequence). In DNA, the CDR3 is TGTGCCAGTAGTATGACGGGGGCGCGGACAGATACGCAGTATTTT. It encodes CASSMTGARTDTQYF.

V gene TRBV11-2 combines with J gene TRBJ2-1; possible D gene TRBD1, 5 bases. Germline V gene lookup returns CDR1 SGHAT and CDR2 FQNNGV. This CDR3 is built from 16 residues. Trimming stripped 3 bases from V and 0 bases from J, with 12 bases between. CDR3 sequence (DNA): TGTGCCAGCAGCTTTTGGGGCAAAAGCTCCTACAATGAGCAGTTCTTC. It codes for CASSFWGKSSYNEQFF. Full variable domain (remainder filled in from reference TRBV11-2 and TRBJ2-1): EAGVAQSPRYKIIEKRQSVAFWCNPISGHATLYWYQQILGQGPKLLIQFQNNGVVDDSQLPKDRFSAERLKGVDSTLKIQPAKLEDSAVYLCASSFWGKSSYNEQFFGPGTRLTVL.

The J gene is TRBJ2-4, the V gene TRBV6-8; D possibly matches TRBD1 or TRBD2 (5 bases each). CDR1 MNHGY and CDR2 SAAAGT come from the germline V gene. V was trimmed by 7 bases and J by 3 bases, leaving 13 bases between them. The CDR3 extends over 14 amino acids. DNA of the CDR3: TGTGCCAGCACTAAACGTGGGGGCAAAAACATTCAGTACTTC. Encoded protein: CASTKRGGKNIQYF.

The CDR3 region is CASSLRDREDEKLFF. As DNA, the CDR3 is TGCGCCAGCAGTCTCCGGGACAGGGAGGATGAAAAACTGTTTTTT. This chain uses TRBV23-1 with TRBJ1-4; TRBD1 matches 9 bases. TRBV23-1 is reported as an ORF; its role is uncertain. V was clipped by 4 bases and J by 6 bases; unmatched bases: 6. The CDR3 is 15 residues long.

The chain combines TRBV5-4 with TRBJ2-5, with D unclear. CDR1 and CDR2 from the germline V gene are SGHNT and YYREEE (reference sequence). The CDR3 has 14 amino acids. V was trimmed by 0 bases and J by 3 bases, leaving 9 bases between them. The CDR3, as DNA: TGTGCCAGCAGCTTGGACATGGTAAAAGAGACCCAGTACTTC. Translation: CASSLDMVKETQYF.

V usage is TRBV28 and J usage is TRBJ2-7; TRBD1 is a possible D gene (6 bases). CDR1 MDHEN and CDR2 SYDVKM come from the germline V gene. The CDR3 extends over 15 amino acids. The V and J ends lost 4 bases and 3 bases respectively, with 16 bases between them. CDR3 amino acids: CASSSWGQGYYEQYF. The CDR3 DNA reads TGTGCCAGCAGTTCCTGGGGGCAGGGGTACTACGAGCAGTACTTC.

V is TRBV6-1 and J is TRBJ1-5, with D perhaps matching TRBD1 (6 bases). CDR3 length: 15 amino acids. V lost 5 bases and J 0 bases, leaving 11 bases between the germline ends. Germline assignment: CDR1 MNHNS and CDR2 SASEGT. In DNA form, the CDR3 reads TGTGCCAGCAGTATCCGGGACAATAGCAATCAGCCCCAGCATTTT. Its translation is CASSIRDNSNQPQHF.

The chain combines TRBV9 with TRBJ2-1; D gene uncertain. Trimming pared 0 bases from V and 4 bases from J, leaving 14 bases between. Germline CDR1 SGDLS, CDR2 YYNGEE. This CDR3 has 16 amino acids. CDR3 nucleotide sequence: TGTGCCAGCAGCGTAGAGCCCCAGCTTCTTTACAATGAGCAGTTCTTC. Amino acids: CASSVEPQLLYNEQFF. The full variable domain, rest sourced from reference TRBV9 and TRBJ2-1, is DSGVTQTPKHLITATGQRVTLRCSPRSGDLSVYWYQQSLDQGLQFLIQYYNGEERAKGNILERFSAQQFPDLHSELNLSSLELGDSALYFCASSVEPQLLYNEQFFGPGTRLTVL.

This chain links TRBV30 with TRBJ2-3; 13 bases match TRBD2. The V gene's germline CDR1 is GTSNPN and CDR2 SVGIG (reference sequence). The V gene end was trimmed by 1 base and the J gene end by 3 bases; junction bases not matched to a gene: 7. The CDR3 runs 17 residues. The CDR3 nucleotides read TGTGCCTGGAGTGACCCGACTAGCGGGGGGACGACAGATACGCAGTATTTT. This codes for CAWSDPTSGGTTDTQYF.

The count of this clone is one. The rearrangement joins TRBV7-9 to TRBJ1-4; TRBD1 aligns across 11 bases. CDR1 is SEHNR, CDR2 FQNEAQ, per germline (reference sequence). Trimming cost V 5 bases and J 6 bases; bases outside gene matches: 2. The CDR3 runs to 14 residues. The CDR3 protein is CASSPGQGDEKLFF. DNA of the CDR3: TGTGCCAGCAGCCCGGGACAGGGGGATGAAAAACTGTTTTTT.

In nucleotides, the CDR3 is TGCAGCGCCTCGACAGGGAGAGCTAACTATGGCTACACCTTC. Translating gives CSASTGRANYGYTF. The chain couples TRBV29-1 to TRBJ1-2; TRBD1 matches at 7 bases. The CDR3 length is 14 residues. Looked up from germline, CDR1 is SQVTM and CDR2 is ANQGSEA. The trim removed 7 bases at V and 0 bases at J, leaving 8 bases unmatched.

The CDR3 reads CASSPRGNYGYTF. The CDR3 DNA follows: TGTGCCAGCAGTCCCAGGGGGAACTATGGCTACACCTTC. V usage is TRBV27 and J usage is TRBJ1-2; 7 bases align to TRBD1. Per the germline V gene, CDR1 is MNHEY and CDR2 is SMNVEV (reference sequence). The CDR3 length is 13 residues. Trimming at V came to 5 bases and at J to 2 bases, leaving 2 bases not matched to a gene.

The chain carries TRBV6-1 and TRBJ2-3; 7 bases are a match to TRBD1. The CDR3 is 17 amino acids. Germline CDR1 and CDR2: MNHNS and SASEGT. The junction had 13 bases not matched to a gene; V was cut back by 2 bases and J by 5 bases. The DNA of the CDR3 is TGTGCCAGCAGTGAACTTAACTCAGACAGGGTGCAAGATACGCAGTATTTT. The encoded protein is CASSELNSDRVQDTQYF.

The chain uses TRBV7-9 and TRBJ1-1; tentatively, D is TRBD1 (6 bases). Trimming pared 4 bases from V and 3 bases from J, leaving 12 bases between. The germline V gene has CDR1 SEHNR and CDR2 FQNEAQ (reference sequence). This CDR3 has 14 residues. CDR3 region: CASSSQGTDTEAFF. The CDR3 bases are TGTGCCAGCAGCTCTCAGGGGACGGACACTGAAGCTTTCTTT.

The CDR3 coding sequence is TGTGCCAGCAAAAGGGGTAGCAATCAGCCCCAGCATTTT. Its protein is CASKRGSNQPQHF. The V gene is TRBV6-6, the J gene TRBJ1-5; D possibly corresponds to TRBD1 (5 bases). The V end was cut by 7 bases, the J end by 0 bases, with 7 bases between. In germline, CDR1 is MNHNY, CDR2 SVGAGI (reference sequence). The length of the CDR3 is 13 residues.